Below, 15 T cell receptor beta chains from the same sample are listed, as sequenced in a study of PD-1 blockade in classical Hodgkin lymphoma. Method: immunoSEQ multiplex PCR; TCRdb's copy keeps in-frame clones and lacks some. The table lists about 97,000 clones, roughly 84% of them singletons, with roughly an eighth in the top ten. Each patient's relapse followed autologous stem cell transplantation, and brentuximab vedotin exposure varied. The sample consisted of peripheral blood mononuclear cells (PBMCs), taken at baseline. The receptors shown here come from a human donor with classical Hodgkin lymphoma.

The rearrangement links TRBV6-5 to TRBJ2-7; 10 bases match TRBD1. V gave up 2 bases and J gave up 5 bases; unmatched junction bases: 3. Per the germline V gene, CDR1 is MNHEY and CDR2 is SVGAGI. CDR3 length: 14 residues. The CDR3 nucleotides are TGTGCCAGCAGTTACAGGGGGACAGGGGACGAGCAGTACTTC. Its translation: CASSYRGTGDEQYF.

CDR3 DNA: TGTGCCAGCAGTGACGTCCAAAATCAGCCCCAGCATTTT. Translating it yields CASSDVQNQPQHF. The V and J genes are TRBV25-1 and TRBJ1-5, with no clear D. The V gene lost 3 bases and the J gene lost 4 bases, with 7 bases spanning the gap. The CDR3 loop spans 13 amino acids. CDR1 MGHDK and CDR2 SYGVNS come from the germline V gene.

In its sample, this clone was seen once. V gene TRBV19 combines with J gene TRBJ2-7; TRBD1 matches at 7 bases. Germline-derived CDR1 and CDR2 are LNHDA and SQIVND (reference sequence). Trimming took 3 bases from V and 0 from J; bases not matched to a gene: 8. The CDR3 is 16 residues long. CDR3 coding DNA: TGTGCCAGTAGTATCCGGGGACAGCATAGCTCCTACGAGCAGTACTTC. It translates to CASSIRGQHSSYEQYF.

V and J are TRBV19 and TRBJ1-2; D is possibly TRBD1 (6 bases). Germline V gene sequence: CDR1 LNHDA, CDR2 SQIVND (reference sequence). The CDR3 has 14 residues. Trimming pared 4 bases from V and 6 bases from J, leaving 15 bases between. This chain's CDR3 is CASSKGGVLDGYTF. CDR3 sequence (DNA): TGTGCCAGTAGTAAAGGGGGGGTACTCGATGGCTACACCTTC.

V usage is TRBV11-2 and J usage is TRBJ2-7; D gene ambiguous. Germline V CDR1 and CDR2: SGHAT, FQNNGV. This CDR3 spans 13 amino acids. V lost 6 bases, J lost 2 bases, and 11 bases lay in between. For the CDR3, the DNA is TGTGCCAGCAGACCCCCTGGTCCCTACGAGCAGTACTTC. This translates into CASRPPGPYEQYF.

V usage is TRBV2 and J usage is TRBJ1-4; 8 bases fit TRBD1. CDR1 and CDR2 (germline): SNHLY, FYNNEI. The CDR3 consists of 16 residues. Trimming cost V 5 bases and J 3 bases; bases outside gene matches: 8. This CDR3 is CASSRTGRVANEKLFF. In nucleotides, the CDR3 is TGTGCCAGCAGTCGGACAGGGAGGGTGGCTAATGAAAAACTGTTTTTT.

A single count supports this clone. The V and J genes are TRBV7-9 and TRBJ1-2; TRBD1 matches 9 bases. The CDR3 runs 15 residues. V was pared by 5 bases and J by 8 bases, with 12 bases of the junction left unmatched. Germline values: CDR1 SEHNR, CDR2 FQNEAQ (reference sequence). As DNA, the CDR3 is TGTGCCAGCAGCACTCCTCGACAGGGGGACGGAGGCTACACCTTC. Its translation is CASSTPRQGDGGYTF.

The chain is built from TRBV9 and TRBJ1-2, with D unclear. CDR1 and CDR2 (germline): SGDLS, YYNGEE. V was pared by 4 bases and J by 3 bases, with 13 bases between. The CDR3 has 14 residues. The CDR3 spells CASSKLSLDYGYTF. CDR3 in DNA: TGTGCCAGCAGCAAGCTCAGCTTGGACTATGGCTACACCTTC.

This clone was recorded many times. The gene calls are TRBV10-3 and TRBJ2-7; TRBD2 matches 8 bases. V was clipped by 4 bases and J by 7 bases; unmatched bases: 12. Germline V lookup: CDR1 ENHRY, CDR2 SYGVKD. The CDR3 contains 15 residues. CDR3 in DNA: TGTGCCATCAGTGCTGACGGGAGGGCCCAGGGTGAGCAGTACTTC. Encoded protein: CAISADGRAQGEQYF.

This clone was detected only a few times. The chain has TRBV2 and TRBJ1-1; D is uncertain. V shed 5 bases and J shed 1 base, with 8 bases lying between them. The CDR3 length is 13 residues. Germline lookup yields CDR1 SNHLY and CDR2 FYNNEI. Here the CDR3 DNA reads TGTGCCAGCAGTTTCACAGAGAACACTGAAGCTTTCTTT. Translated, it gives CASSFTENTEAFF.

The chain combines TRBV7-2 with TRBJ2-3; tentatively, D is TRBD1 (6 bases). The CDR3 totals 13 residues. The V gene's germline CDR1 is SGHTA and CDR2 FQGNSA. The V end lost 5 bases, the J end lost 1 base, and 7 bases lay between the germline ends. For the CDR3, the DNA is TGTGCCAGCAGCGCAGGGGGCACAGATACGCAGTATTTT. Translation: CASSAGGTDTQYF.

The CDR3 sequence: CASARGVLNTEAFF. Here the CDR3 DNA reads TGTGCTAGTGCCCGGGGGGTCCTCAACACTGAAGCTTTCTTT. The J gene is TRBJ1-1, the V gene TRBV12-5, with a weak D call TRBD1 (5 bases). V shed 7 bases and J shed 2 bases, with 14 bases lying between them. Germline V gene sequence: CDR1 LGHNT, CDR2 FRNRAP. The length of the CDR3 is 14 residues.

The chain has TRBV7-9 and TRBJ1-4; TRBD1 might be the D (6 bases). The germline V gene has CDR1 SEHNR and CDR2 FQNEAQ (reference sequence). V was trimmed by 4 bases and J by 4 bases, leaving 16 bases between them. The CDR3 length is 16 residues. The CDR3 nucleotides read TGTGCCAGCAGCTCCGACAGGAGTCGGGATAATGAAAAACTGTTTTTT. It yields the protein CASSSDRSRDNEKLFF.

The chain links TRBV11-3 to TRBJ2-1; D is uncertain. Germline V gene data show CDR1 as SGHNT and CDR2 as YENEEA. The CDR3 is 13 residues long. V was clipped by 5 bases and J by 2 bases, with 7 bases between them. The CDR3 nucleotides are TGTGCCAGCAGCCCTGGGACCTACAATGAGCAGTTCTTC. This encodes CASSPGTYNEQFF.

The rearrangement joins TRBV10-3 to TRBJ2-7, with TRBD2 matching over 8 bases. Unmatched junction bases numbered 5, after V lost 3 bases and J lost 1 base. Germline V gene lookup returns CDR1 ENHRY and CDR2 SYGVKD. The CDR3 spans 15 residues. CDR3 sequence reads: CAISDAGTRSYEQYF. CDR3 DNA: TGTGCCATCAGTGACGCCGGGACTAGATCCTACGAGCAGTACTTC.